Listed here are 9 T cell receptor beta chains from one sample, sequenced in a study of blood T cell repertoires in COVID-19. Data came from immunoSEQ multiplex PCR; TCRdb stores just in-frame clones and leaves some out. The sample consists of a few hundred thousand clones, around 86% of them appearing once. Material: peripheral blood. These receptors all stem from a man aged 55 to 70 with acute or convalescent COVID-19.

Only one count was recorded for this clone. The chain is built from TRBV11-2 and TRBJ2-3; D is uncertain. Germline V gene data show CDR1 as SGHAT and CDR2 as FQNNGV. The CDR3 has 12 residues. V gave up 5 bases and J gave up 7 bases, with 10 bases separating them. This CDR3 reads CASSHRGYTQYF. CDR3 nucleotides: TGTGCCAGCAGCCATCGAGGATATACGCAGTATTTT.

V is TRBV27 and J is TRBJ2-1; maybe TRBD2 (7 bases). Germline V gene lookup returns CDR1 MNHEY and CDR2 SMNVEV (reference sequence). The length of the CDR3 is 18 residues. V lost 5 bases to trimming and J lost 1 base, with 21 bases between them. The CDR3 reads CASSPWTGRGDSYNEQFF. The DNA of the CDR3 is TGTGCCAGCAGTCCGTGGACGGGGAGGGGGGATTCCTACAATGAGCAGTTCTTC.

The J gene is TRBJ2-3, the V gene TRBV2, with a weak D call TRBD2 (6 bases). Between the trimmed V and J ends, which lost 2 bases and 2 bases, there was a span of 20 bases. Germline values: CDR1 SNHLY, CDR2 FYNNEI. The CDR3 totals 18 residues. The CDR3 sequence: CASSENPQSGGDTDTQYF. CDR3 DNA: TGTGCCAGCAGTGAAAACCCCCAGTCCGGGGGAGACACAGATACGCAGTATTTT.

The CDR3 sequence: CASSSILAGAFTDTQYF. The DNA for the CDR3 is TGTGCCAGCAGCTCCATATTAGCGGGGGCCTTCACAGATACGCAGTATTTT. This sequence joins TRBV11-2 and TRBJ2-3; the match to TRBD2 covers 9 bases. The germline V gene encodes CDR1 SGHAT and CDR2 FQNNGV. CDR3 size: 17 residues. V shed 4 bases, J shed 2 bases, and the junction held 10 bases outside the gene matches. Full variable domain (remainder filled in from reference TRBV11-2 and TRBJ2-3): EAGVAQSPRYKIIEKRQSVAFWCNPISGHATLYWYQQILGQGPKLLIQFQNNGVVDDSQLPKDRFSAERLKGVDSTLKIQPAKLEDSAVYLCASSSILAGAFTDTQYFGPGTRLTVL.

The table lists this clone with a count of one. This chain links TRBV15 with TRBJ1-5; D may be TRBD1 (6 bases). V lost 1 base to trimming and J lost 2 bases, with 12 bases between them. Germline V gene sequence: CDR1 LNHNV, CDR2 YYDKDF (reference sequence). This CDR3 is 16 amino acids long. This chain's CDR3 is CATSRGQGSGNQPQHF. CDR3 nucleotides: TGTGCCACCAGCAGAGGTCAGGGGTCTGGCAATCAGCCCCAGCATTTT.

CDR3 nucleotides: TGTGCCAGCAGCCCCGGGGACAGAATCTTAAATGGCTACACCTTC. Translated, it gives CASSPGDRILNGYTF. J is TRBJ1-2 and V is TRBV9; TRBD1 aligns across 7 bases. The CDR3 spans 15 residues. The V and J ends lost 4 bases and 6 bases, in that order; junction bases with no gene match: 12. CDR1 SGDLS and CDR2 YYNGEE come from the germline V gene.

The chain links TRBV19 to TRBJ2-4; tentative D call: TRBD2 (6 bases). CDR1 is LNHDA and CDR2 is SQIVND in the germline V gene (reference sequence). The V gene lost 2 bases and the J gene lost 0 bases, with 14 bases spanning the gap. This CDR3 spans 17 amino acids. The DNA for the CDR3 is TGTGCCAGTAGTATATTTAGCGGATCTGTAGCCAAAAACATTCAGTACTTC. Translation gives CASSIFSGSVAKNIQYF.

In its sample, this clone was seen a few times. The V call is TRBV5-1, the J call TRBJ2-1; D is undetermined. The CDR3 length is 15 residues. The V gene's germline CDR1 is SGHRS and CDR2 YFSETQ. The V gene lost 0 bases and the J gene lost 5 bases, with 12 bases spanning the gap. CDR3 loop: CASSLGIRVDNEQFF. Here the CDR3 DNA reads TGCGCCAGCAGCTTGGGCATCCGGGTAGACAATGAGCAGTTCTTC.

The chain carries TRBV4-2 and TRBJ2-5; 9 positions agree with TRBD2. This CDR3 has 16 residues. V lost 0 bases, J lost 9 bases, and 11 bases stayed unmatched. The germline gives CDR1 LGHNA, CDR2 YNFKEQ. CDR3 DNA: TGTGCCAGCAGCCAAGATGGCGGGGGGGCCGTCAGGGCCCAGTACTTC. Translation gives CASSQDGGGAVRAQYF.